These T cell receptor beta chains were read from a single sample in a study of long-term antiretroviral therapy in people with HIV. Sequencing used immunoSEQ multiplex PCR; TCRdb keeps in-frame clones, though not all of them. Of about 29,000 clones listed, around 85% are singletons. The sample in question was unsorted PBMCs, obtained around 5 years before starting antiretroviral therapy. All receptors derive from a man in his forties or fifties with HIV. Each CDR3 is given with its conserved first and last residue. Fields, in order: D gene, clone size, J gene, V gene, CDR3 protein, CDR3 DNA. The D gene is left open where the match is weak. Some rows mark clone size as missing; the rest say once, few, many or name a class of expanded clone.

.	.	TRBJ2-7	TRBV5-1	CASSLGTVYNFEQYF	TGCGCCAGCAGCTTGGGGACAGTCTACAACTTTGAGCAGTACTTC
.	.	TRBJ2-3	TRBV29-1	CSVERYTDTQYF	TGCAGCGTTGAACGATACACAGATACGCAGTATTTT
.	.	TRBJ1-1	TRBV6-1	CASIRGAHTEAFF	TGTGCCAGCATACGGGGCGCACACACTGAAGCTTTCTTT
.	.	TRBJ2-3	TRBV28	CASSHGGTDTQYF	TGTGCCAGCAGCCACGGGGGTACAGATACGCAGTATTTT
TRBD2	.	TRBJ2-3	TRBV10-1	CASSLSGAGNTQYF	TGCGCCAGCAGCCTTAGCGGGGCTGGAAATACGCAGTATTTT
.	few	TRBJ1-2	TRBV27	CASSSYLRTSNYGYTF	TGTGCCAGCAGTTCCTATCTACGGACCTCGAACTATGGCTACACCTTC
.	.	TRBJ2-1	TRBV2	CASSEASGAYNEQFF	TGTGCCAGCAGTGAAGCTAGCGGAGCATACAATGAGCAGTTCTTC
.	.	TRBJ1-2	TRBV28	CASSLGSVSHGYTF	TGTGCCAGCAGTTTAGGCTCAGTGTCACATGGCTACACCTTC
TRBD1	.	TRBJ1-2	TRBV5-4	CASSEGAISNGYTF	TGTGCCAGCAGTGAGGGGGCGATTTCTAATGGCTACACCTTC
TRBD1	.	TRBJ1-1	TRBV28	CASSLPQQGAVTEAFF	TGTGCCAGCAGTTTGCCCCAACAGGGGGCGGTGACTGAAGCTTTCTTT
.	.	TRBJ2-5	TRBV5-1	CASSLVGGDGQETQYF	TGCGCCAGCAGCTTGGTAGGAGGGGATGGGCAAGAGACCCAGTACTTC
.	.	TRBJ1-3	TRBV7-2	CASSLVGNNRNTIYF	TGTGCCAGCAGCTTAGTAGGGAACAATAGAAACACCATATATTTT
.	.	TRBJ1-4	TRBV4-1	CASKYRFVGINEKLFF	TGCGCCAGCAAGTACAGATTCGTCGGAATTAATGAAAAACTGTTTTTT
.	.	TRBJ1-1	TRBV19	CASTPRTANTEAFF	TGTGCCAGTACCCCGAGGACGGCGAACACTGAAGCTTTCTTT
.	few	TRBJ1-1	TRBV2	CASSEWAALNTEAFF	TGTGCCAGCAGTGAATGGGCAGCCTTGAACACTGAAGCTTTCTTT
TRBD2	.	TRBJ2-3	TRBV30	CAWSLLGLAGGRADTQYF	TGTGCCTGGAGTTTACTCGGACTAGCGGGAGGTAGGGCAGATACGCAGTATTTT
.	.	TRBJ2-2	TRBV6-5	CASRVNLPGELFF	TGTGCCAGCAGGGTGAACTTGCCCGGGGAGCTGTTTTTT
TRBD1	.	TRBJ1-2	TRBV30	CAWSVLQSAGGNTF	TGTGCCTGGAGTGTACTTCAGAGTGCAGGGGGGAACACCTTC
.	few	TRBJ1-2	TRBV7-9	CASSLAGQGYYGYTF	TGTGCCAGCAGCTTAGCGGGGCAGGGCTACTATGGCTACACCTTC
TRBD1	.	TRBJ2-7	TRBV18	CASSRVQGSYEQYF	TGTGCCAGCTCACGGGTACAGGGGAGTTACGAGCAGTACTTC
TRBD1	once	TRBJ1-4	TRBV19	CASNQRGLNEKLFF	TGTGCCAGTAACCAAAGGGGGCTGAATGAAAAACTGTTTTTT
.	once	TRBJ1-2	TRBV6-5	CASSSGFYGYTF	TGTGCCAGCAGTTCGGGATTTTACGGCTACACCTTC
.	.	TRBJ1-5	TRBV29-1	CSVGDFQPQHF	TGCAGCGTTGGGGATTTTCAGCCCCAGCATTTT
.	.	TRBJ2-1	TRBV7-3	CASSRSPDLFYEQFF	TGTGCCAGCAGCCGAAGCCCCGACTTATTCTATGAGCAGTTCTTC
.	.	TRBJ2-7	TRBV10-3	CAISSSEFGDQPEQYF	TGTGCCATCAGCTCGTCCGAATTCGGGGACCAGCCCGAGCAGTACTTC
.	.	TRBJ2-7	TRBV7-9	CASSRTGYEQYF	TGTGCCAGCAGCCGTACAGGTTACGAGCAGTACTTC
.	.	TRBJ1-2	TRBV10-3	CAIWVTDGYTF	TGTGCCATCTGGGTCACAGATGGCTACACCTTC
.	once	TRBJ2-3	TRBV6-5	CASSQKWGTDTQYF	TGTGCCAGCAGTCAGAAGTGGGGCACAGATACGCAGTATTTT
.	.	TRBJ1-2	TRBV19	CASSNTGLYGYTF	TGTGCCAGTAGTAATACAGGGCTCTATGGCTACACCTTC
.	.	TRBJ2-1	TRBV5-1	CASSLVGGANNEQFF	TGCGCCAGCAGCTTGGTGGGGGGGGCCAACAATGAGCAGTTCTTC
.	.	TRBJ1-1	TRBV6-5	CASSYSVGAQTEAFF	TGTGCCAGCAGTTACTCGGTGGGGGCGCAAACTGAAGCTTTCTTT
TRBD1	.	TRBJ1-5	TRBV2	CASEQTGGFNQPQHF	TGTGCCAGCGAACAGACAGGGGGCTTCAATCAGCCCCAGCATTTT
TRBD1	.	TRBJ1-1	TRBV9	CASSADRGLTEAFF	TGTGCCAGCAGCGCGGACAGGGGGCTGACTGAAGCTTTCTTT
.	.	TRBJ2-5	TRBV6-1	CASSGGANQETQYF	TGTGCCAGCAGCGGCGGGGCCAACCAAGAGACCCAGTACTTC
.	once	TRBJ1-5	TRBV27	CASSLRTPGTYNQPQHF	TGTGCCAGCAGTTTGAGGACGCCTGGGACATACAATCAGCCCCAGCATTTT
TRBD1	.	TRBJ2-7	TRBV27	CASSPGTASSYEQYF	TGTGCCAGCAGTCCGGGGACAGCGAGCTCCTACGAGCAGTACTTC
.	once	TRBJ2-7	TRBV6-5	CASRGYEQYF	TGTGCCAGCAGGGGCTACGAGCAGTACTTC
TRBD1	.	TRBJ1-4	TRBV7-9	CASTEGTASFRNEKLFF	TGTGCCAGCACCGAGGGGACAGCCTCATTTCGTAATGAAAAACTGTTTTTT
.	.	TRBJ1-2	TRBV19	CASSVTGTYGYTF	TGTGCCAGTAGTGTCACAGGGACCTATGGCTACACCTTC
.	.	TRBJ1-2	TRBV11-2	CASSLEDRRNYGYTF	TGTGCCAGCAGCTTAGAAGACAGGAGAAACTATGGCTACACCTTC
.	.	TRBJ1-4	TRBV5-6	CASSLFTTNEKLFF	TGTGCCAGCAGCTTGTTCACAACTAATGAAAAACTGTTTTTT
TRBD1	.	TRBJ1-5	TRBV19	CASKVDRARGNQPQHF	TGTGCCAGTAAGGTGGACAGGGCTCGTGGCAATCAGCCCCAGCATTTT
.	.	TRBJ2-3	TRBV28	CASMKQPVTQYF	TGTGCCAGCATGAAGCAACCTGTTACGCAGTATTTT
TRBD1	.	TRBJ2-5	TRBV5-4	CASSFEGAGETQYF	TGTGCCAGCAGCTTCGAGGGGGCCGGGGAGACCCAGTACTTC
TRBD1	.	TRBJ2-1	TRBV7-3	CASGTAYNEQFF	TGTGCCAGCGGGACAGCCTACAATGAGCAGTTCTTC
.	.	TRBJ1-2	TRBV6-6	CASSYSPGIVTGYTF	TGTGCCAGCAGTTACTCGCCAGGGATAGTTACCGGCTACACCTTC
.	.	TRBJ1-5	TRBV15	CATSRSGTKDQPQHF	TGTGCCACCAGCAGATCCGGGACAAAAGATCAGCCCCAGCATTTT
.	once	TRBJ1-3	TRBV6-1	CASSEFIRGPGVGNTIYF	TGTGCCAGCAGTGAATTCATCAGGGGACCCGGAGTGGGAAACACCATATATTTT
.	once	TRBJ1-4	TRBV5-6	CASSFTGPGANEKLFF	TGTGCCAGCAGCTTTACCGGGCCCGGGGCTAATGAAAAACTGTTTTTT
.	.	TRBJ2-3	TRBV18	CASSPVASYDTQYF	TGTGCCAGCTCACCAGTGGCTTCGTATGATACGCAGTATTTT
.	few	TRBJ2-7	TRBV18	CASSYQGNEQYF	TGTGCCAGCTCGTATCAGGGGAACGAGCAGTACTTC
.	few	TRBJ1-3	TRBV5-4	CASSREVSGNTIYF	TGTGCCAGCAGCCGCGAGGTCTCTGGAAACACCATATATTTT